One and the same sample provided the 9 T cell receptor beta chains below, sequenced in a study of blood T cell repertoires in COVID-19. Profiled with immunoSEQ multiplex PCR; TCRdb holds only in-frame clones, not every one. The sample includes fewer than 200,000 clones, about 89% seen only once; the top ten take 1.5% to 2%. Sequenced input: peripheral blood. These receptors originate from a young man who had recovered from COVID-19.

The chain combines TRBV5-6 with TRBJ2-7; D may be TRBD1 (5 bases). In germline, CDR1 is SGHDT, CDR2 YYEEEE. V was pared by 4 bases and J by 3 bases, with 8 bases between. CDR3 length: 12 residues. CDR3 DNA: TGTGCCAGCAGCCTCCAGGGCTACGAGCAGTACTTC. Protein: CASSLQGYEQYF. Together with reference TRBV5-6 and TRBJ2-7, the CDR3 gives the full variable domain: DAGVTQSPTHLIKTRGQQVTLRCSPKSGHDTVSWYQQALGQGPQFIFQYYEEEERQRGNFPDRFSGHQFPNYSSELNVNALLLGDSALYLCASSLQGYEQYFGPGTRLTVT.

V usage is TRBV7-2 and J usage is TRBJ2-5; D may be TRBD1 (5 bases). CDR1 is SGHTA, CDR2 FQGNSA, per germline. V was clipped by 0 bases and J by 5 bases, with 13 bases between them. This CDR3 has 15 residues. The CDR3 coding sequence is TGTGCCAGCAGCTTAGCAATGGGGCGTGTGGAGACCCAGTACTTC. This encodes CASSLAMGRVETQYF.

A single count supports this clone. The chain couples TRBV7-9 to TRBJ1-1; D is unclear. The CDR3 covers 15 residues. Germline CDR1 reads SEHNR; CDR2 reads FQNEAQ (reference sequence). Trimming took 1 base from V and 1 from J, leaving 10 bases between them. CDR3 amino acids: CASSLVVRRNTEAFF. DNA for the CDR3: TGTGCCAGCAGCTTAGTTGTGCGGAGGAACACTGAAGCTTTCTTT.

The V gene is TRBV24-1, the J gene TRBJ2-7, with 13 bases aligning to TRBD2. CDR1 and CDR2 (germline): KGHDR, SFDVKD. This CDR3 comprises 14 residues. The V and J ends lost 7 bases and 6 bases, in that order; junction bases with no gene match: 5. In nucleotides, the CDR3 is TGTGCCACCAGGAGCCGACTAGCGGGGGGCGAGCAGTACTTC. The encoded protein is CATRSRLAGGEQYF.

The chain recombines TRBV28 with TRBJ2-7; the match to TRBD1 covers 9 bases. Germline CDR1 and CDR2: MDHEN and SYDVKM. The CDR3 is 15 residues long. V dropped 3 bases and J dropped 5; count of bases not matched to a gene: 8. CDR3 residues: CASSFGGTGRHEQYF. CDR3 nucleotides: TGTGCCAGCAGTTTCGGCGGGACAGGGCGTCACGAGCAGTACTTC.

This clone came up a few times. The chain uses TRBV7-9 and TRBJ1-2; 7 bases line up with TRBD1. The V gene end was trimmed by 4 bases and the J gene end by 4 bases; junction bases not matched to a gene: 6. Germline V lookup: CDR1 SEHNR, CDR2 FQNEAQ (reference sequence). This CDR3 contains 14 residues. The CDR3: CASSSRDRVYGYTF. CDR3 nucleotide sequence: TGTGCCAGCAGCTCCCGGGACAGAGTCTATGGCTACACCTTC.

CDR3 sequence reads: CASSRDRGGETQYF. CDR3 nucleotides: TGTGCCAGCAGTCGTGACAGGGGAGGAGAGACCCAGTACTTC. V gene TRBV6-2 or TRBV6-3 combines with J gene TRBJ2-5, with 8 bases fitting TRBD1. V lost 5 bases and J lost 4; bases outside the gene matches: 6. There are 14 residues in the CDR3. Germline V lookup: CDR1 MNHEY, CDR2 SVGEGT.

This clone was seen a single time. This sequence joins TRBV6-2 or TRBV6-3 and TRBJ2-7; 9 positions match TRBD1. CDR1 is MNHEY and CDR2 is SVGEGT in the germline V gene. The CDR3 runs 14 residues. J lost 6 bases, V lost 6 bases, and 9 bases had no gene match. The CDR3 sequence: CASSAGTGYLEQYF. The CDR3 DNA sequence: TGTGCCAGCAGCGCCGGGACAGGGTATCTCGAGCAGTACTTC.

This clone was recorded once. The CDR3 protein is CASSPADRGNGYTF. The CDR3 DNA reads as TGTGCCAGCTCACCAGCGGACAGGGGTAATGGCTACACCTTC. The chain has TRBV18 and TRBJ1-2; 9 nucleotides agree with TRBD1. Germline CDR1 is KGHSH and CDR2 is LQKENI. Trimming cost V 2 bases and J 6 bases; bases outside gene matches: 4. This CDR3 comprises 14 residues.